A single sample is the source of the 26 T cell receptor beta chains below, sequenced in a study of cytomegalovirus exposure and HLA in healthy donors. This PCR relied on a set of 60 Vbeta primers and 13 Jbeta primers. Produced via immunoSEQ multiplex PCR; TCRdb's table is partial and in-frame only. The table records 150,000 to 200,000 clones, around 68% of them present only once. The sequenced sample was PBMCs. All receptors come from a woman aged 40 to 55 in good health and CMV-seropositive.

CDR3 in DNA: TGTGCTAGTGGTTTAGGAGAGGGAAATCAGCCCCAGCATTTT. The encoded protein is CASGLGEGNQPQHF. The chain employs TRBV12-5 and TRBJ1-5; D not resolved. The CDR3 covers 14 residues. The germline CDR1 and CDR2 sequences are LGHNT and FRNRAP. Trimming took 3 bases from V and 4 from J, leaving 10 bases between them. Filled out from reference TRBV12-5 and TRBJ1-5, the complete variable domain reads DARVTQTPRHKVTEMGQEVTMRCQPILGHNTVFWYRQTMMQGLELLAYFRNRAPLDDSGMPKDRFSAEMPDATLATLKIQPSEPRDSAVYFCASGLGEGNQPQHFGDGTRLSIL.

This clone has only a few counts. The V and J genes are TRBV7-8 and TRBJ2-7, with no clear D. The V gene's germline CDR1 is SGHVS and CDR2 FQNEAQ. CDR3 length: 12 residues. The V end was cut by 4 bases, the J end by 4 bases, with 8 bases between. The CDR3 DNA sequence: TGTGCCAGCAGCTCCGGGTTATACGAGCAGTACTTC. Translation: CASSSGLYEQYF.

This clone showed up just once. V and J are TRBV2 and TRBJ2-7, with 14 bases fitting TRBD2. V was clipped by 9 bases and J by 7 bases; unmatched bases: 11. The CDR3 consists of 15 residues. Germline V gives CDR1 SNHLY, CDR2 FYNNEI. In DNA form, the CDR3 reads TGTGCCAGTTTCATCCCGGGACTAGCGGGAGTTGAGCAGTACTTC. As protein: CASFIPGLAGVEQYF.

This chain connects TRBV4-1 to TRBJ1-5; the D is unclear. Germline lookup yields CDR1 MGHRA and CDR2 YSYEKL. The CDR3 runs 16 residues. V lost 4 bases and J lost 3, with 16 bases in between. CDR3 sequence (DNA): TGCGCCAGCAGCCCTTGGCTAGGTAGCGACAATCAGCCCCAGCATTTT. Translated: CASSPWLGSDNQPQHF.

This chain links TRBV7-8 with TRBJ1-2, with D possibly TRBD1 on 5 matching bases. CDR1 is SGHVS, CDR2 FQNEAQ, per germline. The CDR3 is 12 residues long. V was cut by 5 bases and J by 7 bases, with 11 bases left in between. CDR3 nucleotide sequence: TGTGCCAGCAGCACAGGACGGAGTGGCTACACCTTC. Its protein product is CASSTGRSGYTF.

The V call is TRBV6-1, the J call TRBJ1-5; TRBD1 matches at 7 bases. Germline V gene data show CDR1 as MNHNS and CDR2 as SASEGT. This CDR3 comprises 13 residues. The J segment lost 6 bases and the V segment lost 5 bases, leaving 4 bases of the junction unmatched. Here the CDR3 DNA reads TGTGCCAGCAGTATACAGGGGACTCAGCCCCAGCATTTT. Translation: CASSIQGTQPQHF.

This chain links TRBV6-1 with TRBJ1-5; 9 nucleotides align to TRBD1. Unmatched junction bases numbered 7, after V lost 6 bases and J lost 1 base. The CDR3 contains 16 residues. Germline V gene data show CDR1 as MNHNS and CDR2 as SASEGT. The CDR3 spells CASRETGGASNQPQHF. In DNA form, the CDR3 reads TGTGCCAGCAGGGAAACAGGGGGCGCGAGCAATCAGCCCCAGCATTTT.

Turning to this clone: The junction does not match germline at one end; this may be a read error. The chain uses TRBV2 and TRBJ1-6; weak D call: TRBD1 (5 bases). CDR1 and CDR2 from the germline V gene are SNHLY and FYNNEI. The length of the CDR3 is 13 residues. The CDR3 sequence: CASIWTTNSPLNF. CDR3 DNA sequence: TGTGCCAGCATTTGGACAACAAATTCACCCCTCAACTTT. Complete variable domain (other parts from reference TRBV2 and TRBJ1-6): EPEVTQTPSHQVTQMGQEVILRCVPISNHLYFYWYRQILGQKVEFLVSFYNNEISEKSEIFDDQFSVERPDGSNFTLKIRSTKLEDSAMYFCASIWTTNSPLNFGNGTRLTVT.

As regards this clone: The junction departs from the called germline gene at one end, perhaps through a read error. The chain is built from TRBV28 and TRBJ1-2; 9 bases are shared with TRBD1. CDR3 length: 13 residues. Germline assignment: CDR1 MDHEN and CDR2 SYDVKM. The CDR3 is CASRWDRDFGYPF. CDR3 nucleotides: TGTGCCAGCAGGTGGGACAGGGATTTTGGCTACCCCTTC.

The rearrangement uses TRBV5-1 and TRBJ2-2; 15 nucleotides line up with TRBD2. The CDR3 runs to 16 residues. V gave up 3 bases and J gave up 5 bases; unmatched junction bases: 2. The germline gives CDR1 SGHRS, CDR2 YFSETQ. This chain's CDR3 is CASSSGLAGGTGELFF. The DNA of the CDR3 is TGCGCCAGCAGCTCGGGACTAGCGGGGGGAACCGGGGAGCTGTTTTTT.

About this clone: Other DNA sequences from this sample encode an identical CDR3 as well. The chain recombines TRBV5-6 with TRBJ1-2, with 9 bases that match TRBD1. CDR1 is SGHDT, CDR2 YYEEEE, per germline. The CDR3 has 17 amino acids. The ends lost 5 bases at V and 0 bases at J; junction bases unmatched: 11. DNA for the CDR3: TGTGCCAGCAGGGATGGGACAGGGTACCCCACTAACTATGGCTACACCTTC. Its translation: CASRDGTGYPTNYGYTF.

The V call is TRBV4-3, the J call TRBJ2-7, with D perhaps TRBD1 (6 bases). The CDR3 totals 17 residues. V was trimmed by 0 bases and J by 6 bases, leaving 21 bases between them. Per germline, CDR1 LGHNA and CDR2 YSLEER. CDR3 sequence reads: CASSQDHLRGVYGEQYF. CDR3 nucleotide sequence: TGCGCCAGCAGCCAAGACCATCTCAGGGGAGTGTACGGCGAGCAGTACTTC.

V and J are TRBV6-1 and TRBJ1-4; possibly TRBD1 for D (5 bases). The CDR3 runs to 15 residues. Trimming took off 8 bases at V and 4 bases at J, with 17 bases between the two ends. Germline lookup yields CDR1 MNHNS and CDR2 SASEGT. The CDR3 DNA is TGTGCCAGCTACCCCGGACACAGTATTAATGAAAAACTGTTTTTT. Amino acid sequence: CASYPGHSINEKLFF.

The rearrangement uses TRBV2 and TRBJ2-1; tentatively, D is TRBD2 (6 bases). CDR1 SNHLY and CDR2 FYNNEI come from the germline V gene. The CDR3 covers 14 residues. V lost 1 base to trimming and J lost 14 bases, with 18 bases between them. The CDR3 nucleotides read TGTGCCAGCAGTGAAGGGGGACTCTCCTCGGGCAAGTTCTTC. Protein: CASSEGGLSSGKFF.

The chain employs TRBV4-2 and TRBJ2-1; 9 nucleotides align to TRBD2. With V trimmed by 0 bases and J by 4 bases, 4 bases remained unmatched. The germline V gene encodes CDR1 LGHNA and CDR2 YNFKEQ. This CDR3 region has 16 residues. Here the CDR3 reads CASSQEAGGRYNEQFF. DNA for the CDR3: TGTGCCAGCAGCCAAGAAGCGGGGGGAAGATACAATGAGCAGTTCTTC.

The CDR3 DNA is TGTGCCATCAGTGAGTCGATAACAAGCTCCTACAATGAGCAGTTCTTC. This encodes CAISESITSSYNEQFF. V and J are TRBV10-3 and TRBJ2-1, with unresolved D. The CDR3 runs 16 residues. The germline V gene encodes CDR1 ENHRY and CDR2 SYGVKD. Trimming took 0 bases from V and 0 from J, leaving 9 bases between them.

The V call is TRBV5-4, the J call TRBJ1-2, with D possibly TRBD1 on 5 matching bases. This CDR3 comprises 11 residues. Germline-derived CDR1 and CDR2 are SGHNT and YYREEE (reference sequence). The ends were cut back, 3 bases at V and 8 bases at J, with 8 bases in the middle. The CDR3 spells CASSSTVGYTF. The CDR3 DNA sequence: TGTGCCAGCAGCTCGACAGTGGGCTACACCTTC.

This clone was counted between two and nine times. The chain combines TRBV6-6 with TRBJ2-7, with D maybe TRBD1 (5 bases). CDR3 length: 14 residues. Trimming took 2 bases from V and 3 from J, leaving 11 bases between them. CDR1 is MNHNY and CDR2 is SVGAGI in the germline V gene (reference sequence). CDR3 protein: CASSYGARYYEQYF. CDR3 in DNA: TGTGCCAGCAGTTACGGGGCAAGGTACTACGAGCAGTACTTC.

This clone was found a few times. The J gene is TRBJ1-3, the V gene TRBV9; D is perhaps TRBD1 (6 bases). V was shortened by 3 bases and J by 4 bases, with 8 bases between the two germline ends. The germline gives CDR1 SGDLS, CDR2 YYNGEE. There are 13 residues in the CDR3. The CDR3: CASSATGGNTIYF. The CDR3 DNA reads as TGTGCCAGCAGCGCTACAGGGGGAAACACCATATATTTT.

This clone was picked up one time. At one boundary the junction diverges from the germline segment, which might be a read error. The genes are TRBV6-6 and TRBJ1-4; D perhaps matches TRBD1 (6 bases). This CDR3 has 15 amino acids. The germline CDR1 and CDR2 sequences are MNHNY and SVGAGI (reference sequence). The CDR3 DNA reads as TGTGCCAGCAGTTCATCGGACAGCCACCATGAAAAACTGCTTTTT. Its translation: CASSSSDSHHEKLLF.

This clone was observed a handful of times. This sequence joins TRBV5-5 and TRBJ1-2, with 7 bases that match TRBD1. Germline values: CDR1 SGHKS, CDR2 YYEKEE (reference sequence). There are 13 residues in the CDR3. With V trimmed by 7 bases and J by 8 bases, 11 bases remained unmatched. This CDR3 is CASHLEGARGYTF. CDR3 coding DNA: TGTGCCAGCCACTTGGAGGGGGCGCGCGGCTACACCTTC.

This chain links TRBV9 with TRBJ2-7; 9 bases align to TRBD2. Germline-derived CDR1 and CDR2 are SGDLS and YYNGEE. The CDR3 has 15 amino acids. V was clipped by 3 bases and J by 4 bases; unmatched bases: 8. The CDR3 DNA reads TGTGCCAGCAGCGGCGGGACTAGCAGTGAATACGAGCAGTACTTC. Protein: CASSGGTSSEYEQYF.

This sequence joins TRBV2 and TRBJ1-4, with a tentative D call TRBD1 (6 bases). The CDR3 totals 14 residues. Per the germline V gene, CDR1 is SNHLY and CDR2 is FYNNEI. V lost 7 bases to trimming and J lost 2 bases, with 11 bases between them. CDR3 coding DNA: TGTGCCAGCACCCAACAGGGCACTAATGAAAAACTGTTTTTT. Its protein is CASTQQGTNEKLFF.

The chain links TRBV7-6 to TRBJ2-5; 12 bases are shared with TRBD2. The CDR3 extends over 16 amino acids. With 5 bases clipped from V and 5 bases from J, the junction kept 9 bases outside the gene matches. CDR1 and CDR2 (germline): SGHVS, FNYEAQ. This CDR3 reads CASSGGLAGPSETQYF. For the CDR3, the DNA is TGTGCCAGCAGCGGCGGACTAGCGGGGCCCTCTGAGACCCAGTACTTC.

The chain couples TRBV4-3 to TRBJ2-7; D not certain. CDR1 is LGHNA and CDR2 is YSLEER in the germline V gene. The CDR3 covers 14 residues. V lost 4 bases and J 6 bases, leaving 16 bases between the germline ends. In nucleotides, the CDR3 is TGCGCCAGCAGCCTGATCGTCGCCAGTCGCGAGCAGTACTTC. Protein: CASSLIVASREQYF.

This clone showed up many times. The CDR3, as DNA: TGCGCCAGCAGCCACTCTGACACTTATGGCTACACCTTC. This translates into CASSHSDTYGYTF. V usage is TRBV4-3 and J usage is TRBJ1-2; D is unresolved. Trimming took 3 bases from V and 5 from J, leaving 10 bases between them. In germline, CDR1 is LGHNA, CDR2 YSLEER. This CDR3 has 13 amino acids.